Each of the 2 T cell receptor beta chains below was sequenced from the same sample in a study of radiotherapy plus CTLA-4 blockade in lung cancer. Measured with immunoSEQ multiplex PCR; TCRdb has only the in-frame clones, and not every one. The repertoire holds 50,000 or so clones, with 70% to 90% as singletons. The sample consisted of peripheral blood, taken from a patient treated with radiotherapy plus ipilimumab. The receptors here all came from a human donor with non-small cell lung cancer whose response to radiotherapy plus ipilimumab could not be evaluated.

The CDR3 DNA follows: TGCGCCAGCAGCCGAACCGCCCAGGGTCCAGGTCAGCCCCAGCATTTT. Its translation is CASSRTAQGPGQPQHF. The genes are TRBV4-1 and TRBJ1-5; D possibly corresponds to TRBD1 (5 bases). The CDR3 runs to 16 residues. V was shortened by 4 bases and J by 6 bases, with 19 bases between the two germline ends. Germline CDR1 and CDR2: MGHRA and YSYEKL.

Here the CDR3 DNA reads TGTGCCTGGGGAGACAGGGCTGATCAGCCCCAGCATTTT. This encodes CAWGDRADQPQHF. The chain has TRBV30 and TRBJ1-5; 7 nucleotides align to TRBD1. Germline CDR1 reads GTSNPN; CDR2 reads SVGIG (reference sequence). With V trimmed by 5 bases and J by 5 bases, 6 bases remained unmatched. The CDR3 has 13 residues.